Following are 19 T cell receptor beta chains from one sample sequenced in a study of T cell repertoires in cytomegalovirus infection. These receptors are not linked to any known antigen. TCRdb re-derived calls from the reads in MiXCR, one entry per CDR3 protein. Of approximately 120,000 distinct CDR3 sequences detected, approximately 30% appear once; the ten largest clones hold about 54%. The sequencing used CD8+ T cells from cultured PBMCs, collected from culture after CMV antigen stimulation. These receptor sequences come from a human donor in good health (CMV status not recorded). Some clones in this sample may be carry-over from other donors' samples.

The chain couples TRBV7-6 to TRBJ2-1; tentative D call: TRBD1 (6 bases). The CDR3 loop spans 12 amino acids. The ends were cut back, 4 bases at V and 10 bases at J, with 11 bases in the middle. Germline V gives CDR1 SGHVS, CDR2 FNYEAQ. CDR3 sequence: CASSSTGFEQFF. The CDR3 region has the DNA TGTGCCAGCAGCTCTACAGGGTTCGAGCAGTTCTTC.

The V gene is TRBV11-2, the J gene TRBJ1-4; 8 bases fit TRBD1. The CDR3 sequence is 13 residues long. Germline assignment: CDR1 SGHAT and CDR2 FQNNGV. The V segment lost 5 bases and the J segment 8 bases; nucleotides outside the gene matches: 4. CDR3 loop: CASSDRGGEKLFF. The CDR3 nucleotides are TGTGCCAGCAGCGACAGGGGAGGCGAAAAACTGTTTTTT.

The V and J genes are TRBV5-1 and TRBJ2-1; 12 nucleotides align to TRBD2. Losses at the gene ends were 0 bases for V and 2 bases for J; bases not matched to a gene: 3. CDR1 and CDR2 from the germline V gene are SGHRS and YFSETQ. This CDR3 has 17 amino acids. CDR3 sequence (DNA): TGCGCCAGCAGCTTGGCTAGCGGGGGGGCGGCCTACAATGAGCAGTTCTTC. Translated, it gives CASSLASGGAAYNEQFF.

The table lists this clonotype with a few counts. The V gene is TRBV7-2, the J gene TRBJ1-1; a possible D gene is TRBD1 (5 bases). V was trimmed by 8 bases and J by 1 base, leaving 14 bases between them. The CDR3 covers 14 residues. The germline gives CDR1 SGHTA, CDR2 FQGNSA. The CDR3 DNA reads TGTGCCAGCCTCCGTGGGACGGAGAACACTGAAGCTTTCTTT. Amino acid sequence: CASLRGTENTEAFF.

On this clonotype itself: Relative to the germline gene, one junction end is altered; a read error may explain this. This chain joins TRBV6-1 and TRBJ2-7, with 7 bases identical to TRBD1. CDR3 length equals 15 residues. The germline V gene has CDR1 MNHNS and CDR2 SASEGT. CDR3 residues: CASSEAWGQSYERYF. In DNA form, the CDR3 reads TGTGCCAGCAGTGAAGCGTGGGGACAGTCCTACGAGCGGTACTTC.

V gene TRBV7-8 combines with J gene TRBJ2-7; 8 bases align to TRBD1. V gave up 5 bases and J gave up 3 bases; unmatched junction bases: 9. In germline, CDR1 is SGHVS, CDR2 FQNEAQ. CDR3 length: 15 residues. This CDR3 reads CASSLIRDRSYEQYF. Written as DNA, the CDR3 is TGTGCCAGCAGCCTAATCCGGGACAGGAGCTACGAGCAGTACTTC.

This clonotype has at least ten counts. V is TRBV7-2 and J is TRBJ2-7; the match to TRBD2 covers 8 bases. The CDR3 is made up of 17 amino acids. V lost 5 bases, J lost 1 base, and 13 bases stayed unmatched. Germline V CDR1 and CDR2: SGHTA, FQGNSA. The CDR3 nucleotides are TGTGCCAGCAGCGGAAAAGTTATGCGGGGGGTTTCCTACGAGCAGTACTTC. The encoded protein is CASSGKVMRGVSYEQYF. Looking up the rest from reference TRBV7-2 and TRBJ2-7 gives the full variable domain: GAGVSQSPSNKVTEKGKDVELRCDPISGHTALYWYRQSLGQGLEFLIYFQGNSAPDKSGLPSDRFSAERTGGSVSTLTIQRTQQEDSAVYLCASSGKVMRGVSYEQYFGPGTRLTVT.

This rearrangement joins TRBV7-8 to TRBJ2-7; 7 nucleotides agree with TRBD2. After removal of 4 bases from V and 4 bases from J, the junction contained 4 bases not matched to a gene. Germline V lookup: CDR1 SGHVS, CDR2 FQNEAQ. The CDR3 contains 13 residues. CDR3 residues: CASSSARGYEQYF. The CDR3 coding sequence is TGTGCCAGCAGCTCAGCGCGGGGGTACGAGCAGTACTTC.

This clonotype was observed once. This chain uses TRBV5-5 with TRBJ2-7, with D perhaps matching TRBD2 (5 bases). Germline V lookup: CDR1 SGHKS, CDR2 YYEKEE (reference sequence). The CDR3 length is 17 residues. Trimming took 5 bases from V and 0 from J, leaving 21 bases between them. The CDR3 DNA reads as TGTGCCAGCAGTCGCGACTGGACCGGAGGCAACTCCTACGAGCAGTACTTC. Translating gives CASSRDWTGGNSYEQYF. Using reference TRBV5-5 and TRBJ2-7 for the parts outside the CDR3, the full variable domain is DAGVTQSPTHLIKTRGQQVTLRCSPISGHKSVSWYQQVLGQGPQFIFQYYEKEERGRGNFPDRFSARQFPNYSSELNVNALLLGDSALYLCASSRDWTGGNSYEQYFGPGTRLTVT.

This CDR3 is CASSFLRIIPSSYNEQFF. CDR3 in DNA: TGTGCCAGCAGCTTCCTGAGAATAATACCGAGCTCCTACAATGAGCAGTTCTTC. V and J are TRBV7-9 and TRBJ2-1; D is uncertain. In germline, CDR1 is SEHNR, CDR2 FQNEAQ (reference sequence). The V and J ends lost 3 bases and 0 bases respectively, with 18 bases between them. The length of the CDR3 is 18 residues.

The rearrangement uses TRBV12-3 or TRBV12-4 and TRBJ2-1; D perhaps matches TRBD2 (5 bases). This CDR3 region has 13 residues. Trimming shortened V by 5 bases and J by 7 bases, and 12 bases separated the two germline ends. CDR3 coding DNA: TGTGCCAGCAGTCCGGGATTGCGTAATGAGCAGTTCTTC. Encoded protein: CASSPGLRNEQFF.

The rearrangement uses TRBV4-3 and TRBJ2-3; 8 bases are shared with TRBD2. CDR1 is LGHNA and CDR2 is YSLEER in the germline V gene. The CDR3 is 16 amino acids. With V trimmed by 0 bases and J by 6 bases, 8 bases remained unmatched. CDR3 region: CASSQDGQAGADTQYF. Written as DNA, the CDR3 is TGCGCCAGCAGCCAAGACGGGCAAGCGGGGGCGGATACGCAGTATTTT.

This clonotype was observed at least ten times. This chain links TRBV7-9 with TRBJ2-7; D assignment may be TRBD1 or TRBD2 (5 bases each). CDR1 and CDR2 (germline): SEHNR, FQNEAQ (reference sequence). CDR3 length equals 13 residues. V was pared by 3 bases and J by 5 bases, with 11 bases between. The CDR3 coding sequence is TGTGCCAGCAGCTTCGGGGCGCAGGACGAGCAGTACTTC. Translated, it gives CASSFGAQDEQYF.

The chain employs TRBV7-9 and TRBJ1-2; TRBD1 matches at 8 bases. J lost 5 bases, V lost 5 bases, and 4 bases had no gene match. Germline V CDR1 and CDR2: SEHNR, FQNEAQ (reference sequence). The CDR3 consists of 13 residues. The CDR3: CASSADRGYGYTF. The CDR3 nucleotides are TGTGCCAGCAGCGCCGACAGGGGATATGGCTACACCTTC.

This clonotype has a handful of counts. The chain has TRBV7-9 and TRBJ2-7, with 9 bases identical to TRBD1. Unmatched junction bases numbered 11, after V lost 8 bases and J lost 6 bases. From germline, CDR1 is SEHNR and CDR2 FQNEAQ (reference sequence). The CDR3 has 14 amino acids. CDR3 loop: CASHRGTGPIEQYF. Here the CDR3 DNA reads TGTGCCAGCCACCGGGGGACAGGGCCGATCGAGCAGTACTTC.

This clonotype turned up a few times. The J gene is TRBJ1-4, the V gene TRBV12-3 or TRBV12-4; TRBD1 matches at 7 bases. The CDR3 runs 15 residues. Trimming cost V 6 bases and J 1 base; bases outside gene matches: 5. The CDR3 loop is CASSGQGGTNEKLFF. Written as DNA, the CDR3 is TGTGCCAGCAGCGGGCAGGGGGGAACTAATGAAAAACTGTTTTTT.

The CDR3 DNA sequence: TGCGCCAGCAGCCAAGCTTGGGGCTACGAGCAGTACTTC. It is translated as CASSQAWGYEQYF. The chain uses TRBV4-1 and TRBJ2-7; D is ambiguous. Germline V lookup: CDR1 MGHRA, CDR2 YSYEKL. This CDR3 region has 13 residues. The V and J ends lost 1 base and 3 bases respectively, with 7 bases between them.

V gene TRBV11-2 combines with J gene TRBJ1-2; D is unresolved. V lost 5 bases to trimming and J lost 5 bases, with 18 bases between them. In germline, CDR1 is SGHAT, CDR2 FQNNGV. The CDR3 is made up of 15 amino acids. CDR3 nucleotide sequence: TGTGCCAGCAGCCGAGGGCAGGCGGTAGGATATGGCTACACCTTC. Translating it yields CASSRGQAVGYGYTF. The full variable domain, completed using reference TRBV11-2 and TRBJ1-2, is EAGVAQSPRYKIIEKRQSVAFWCNPISGHATLYWYQQILGQGPKLLIQFQNNGVVDDSQLPKDRFSAERLKGVDSTLKIQPAKLEDSAVYLCASSRGQAVGYGYTFGSGTRLTVV.

This clonotype appeared a few times. CDR3 DNA: TGTGCCAGCAGCTGGGACACGATGAACACTGAAGCTTTCTTT. The encoded protein is CASSWDTMNTEAFF. The chain joins TRBV7-2 to TRBJ1-1, with D possibly TRBD1 on 6 matching bases. Between the trimmed V and J ends, which lost 4 bases and 0 bases, there was a span of 9 bases. CDR3 length: 14 residues. From germline, CDR1 is SGHTA and CDR2 FQGNSA. Looking up the rest from reference TRBV7-2 and TRBJ1-1 gives the full variable domain: GAGVSQSPSNKVTEKGKDVELRCDPISGHTALYWYRQSLGQGLEFLIYFQGNSAPDKSGLPSDRFSAERTGGSVSTLTIQRTQQEDSAVYLCASSWDTMNTEAFFGQGTRLTVV.